A single sample is the source of the 32 T cell receptor beta chains below, sequenced in a study of CD8+CD57+ T cells in acquired aplastic anemia. Patients who underwent sequencing had shown CD8+CD57+ cell expansion by flow cytometry. Investigators profiled TCR beta VDJ and CDR3 from genomic DNA template. From the reads, TCRdb called clonotypes with MiXCR, one entry per CDR3 protein. The sample lists about 290,000 distinct CDR3 sequences, about 50% occurring once. The sample comprised sorted CD4+, CD8+, or CD8+CD57+ T cells (not recorded which) from PBMCs. All receptors derive from a human donor with aplastic anemia.

This clonotype has just a few counts. The CDR3 DNA reads TGTGCCACCAGCAGAGAACAAAGGAGCGAGCAGTACTTC. It is translated as CATSREQRSEQYF. V usage is TRBV15 and J usage is TRBJ2-7; no clear D. Germline CDR1 is LNHNV and CDR2 is YYDKDF (reference sequence). This CDR3 is 13 amino acids long. The ends were cut back, 0 bases at V and 6 bases at J, with 9 bases in the middle.

The table lists this clonotype with many counts. The genes are TRBV7-8 and TRBJ2-1, with TRBD2 matching 10 bases. The CDR3 sequence is 22 residues long. The trim removed 1 base at V and 1 base at J, leaving 19 bases unmatched. The V gene's germline CDR1 is SGHVS and CDR2 FQNEAQ. DNA for the CDR3: TGTGCCAGCAGCTTAGTTGTAGGGAGGGCTAGCGGGAGAATTGGGTCCTACAATGAGCAGTTCTTC. The encoded protein is CASSLVVGRASGRIGSYNEQFF.

This clonotype has just a few counts. A junction end diverges from the germline sequence, so it may reflect a read error. The chain employs TRBV7-7 and TRBJ1-5; no firm D call. The CDR3 is made up of 11 amino acids. Germline CDR1 is SSHAT and CDR2 is FNYEAQ (reference sequence). This CDR3 reads CASSLIPPQHF. In DNA, the CDR3 is TGTGCTAGCAGCCTAATACCGCCCCAGCATTTT.

The chain links TRBV15 to TRBJ2-3, with no clear D. Germline loops: CDR1 LNHNV, CDR2 YYDKDF (reference sequence). The CDR3 is 16 amino acids. V lost 4 bases and J 3 bases, leaving 17 bases between the germline ends. Written as DNA, the CDR3 is TGTGCCACCAGCAAAGAGCCCCCGACGGTAACAGATACGCAGTATTTT. Residues: CATSKEPPTVTDTQYF.

This chain connects TRBV12-5 to TRBJ1-1; no reliable D call. The CDR3 is made up of 13 amino acids. Deletions cut 4 bases from V and 2 bases from J, with 8 bases between. Germline-derived CDR1 and CDR2 are LGHNT and FRNRAP. Here the CDR3 reads CASGWEPNTEAFF. CDR3 DNA: TGTGCTAGTGGTTGGGAACCAAACACTGAAGCTTTCTTT. Full variable domain (rest looked up from reference TRBV12-5 and TRBJ1-1): DARVTQTPRHKVTEMGQEVTMRCQPILGHNTVFWYRQTMMQGLELLAYFRNRAPLDDSGMPKDRFSAEMPDATLATLKIQPSEPRDSAVYFCASGWEPNTEAFFGQGTRLTVV.

At least ten counts were recorded for this clonotype. The CDR3 region is CASSLGQGEESNQPQHF. CDR3 nucleotide sequence: TGTGCCAGCAGCTTAGGGCAGGGAGAGGAAAGCAATCAGCCCCAGCATTTT. J is TRBJ1-5 and V is TRBV11-3, with D perhaps matching TRBD1 (5 bases). Trimming removed 1 base at V and 1 base at J, with 14 bases between. CDR1 is SGHNT, CDR2 YENEEA, per germline. This CDR3 spans 17 amino acids.

Comments on this clonotype: A much larger clone lies one base from this, so it may be a read error. The chain is built from TRBV9 and TRBJ2-5; D is possibly TRBD2 (5 bases). Germline V gene lookup returns CDR1 SGDLS and CDR2 YYNGEE. The CDR3 runs 17 residues. The chain's CDR3 is CTSSVGLSSGRQETQYF. The CDR3 DNA is TGTACCAGCAGCGTAGGGTTAAGCTCGGGAAGGCAAGAGACCCAGTACTTC.

CDR3 in DNA: TGTGCCAGCAGCTTGAGCGGGAGAAGGGACAATGAGCAGTTCTTC. Amino acid sequence: CASSLSGRRDNEQFF. V gene TRBV11-2 combines with J gene TRBJ2-1; 8 bases fit TRBD2. Germline V gene data show CDR1 as SGHAT and CDR2 as FQNNGV. Unmatched junction bases numbered 6, after V lost 3 bases and J lost 5 bases. The CDR3 covers 15 residues.

This chain uses TRBV7-2 with TRBJ2-5, with 13 nucleotides matching TRBD2. J was trimmed by 1 base and V by 5 bases; bases with no gene match: 4. The CDR3 has 16 residues. Germline V gene lookup returns CDR1 SGHTA and CDR2 FQGNSA. Here the CDR3 reads CASSPTSGGIQETQYF. The CDR3 DNA reads as TGTGCCAGCAGCCCGACTAGCGGGGGGATCCAAGAGACCCAGTACTTC. Supplemented by reference TRBV7-2 and TRBJ2-5, the full variable domain reads GAGVSQSPSNKVTEKGKDVELRCDPISGHTALYWYRQSLGQGLEFLIYFQGNSAPDKSGLPSDRFSAERTGGSVSTLTIQRTQQEDSAVYLCASSPTSGGIQETQYFGPGTRLLVL.

This clonotype was picked up many times. The rearrangement joins TRBV7-8 to TRBJ2-1, with D unresolved. The length of the CDR3 is 18 residues. Germline lookup yields CDR1 SGHVS and CDR2 FQNEAQ. V shed 5 bases and J shed 2 bases, with 22 bases lying between them. The chain's CDR3 is CASSPLLGGAPPYNEQFF. Here the CDR3 DNA reads TGTGCCAGCAGCCCCCTCCTTGGCGGAGCCCCCCCCTACAATGAGCAGTTCTTC.

The rearrangement uses TRBV20-1 and TRBJ1-3; 10 nucleotides line up with TRBD1. The CDR3 runs to 16 residues. From germline, CDR1 is DFQATT and CDR2 SNEGSKA (reference sequence). V was pared by 4 bases and J by 3 bases, with 9 bases of the junction left unmatched. The CDR3 DNA reads TGCAGTGCTACTAATCTGGGACAGGGGTTTGGAAACACCATATATTTT. It codes for CSATNLGQGFGNTIYF.

The chain employs TRBV25-1 and TRBJ2-1, with 9 bases identical to TRBD2. The CDR3 is 17 residues long. Per the germline V gene, CDR1 is MGHDK and CDR2 is SYGVNS. V lost 5 bases to trimming and J lost 7 bases; unmatched junction nucleotides: 15. CDR3 in DNA: TGTGCCAGCAGTACCCCTCGTGTTCTAGCGGGACAAAATGAGCAGTTCTTC. It is translated as CASSTPRVLAGQNEQFF.

Ten or more counts support this clonotype. V and J are TRBV14 and TRBJ1-1, with D perhaps TRBD1 (6 bases). The V gene lost 0 bases and the J gene lost 3 bases, with 8 bases spanning the gap. Germline CDR1 is SGHDN and CDR2 is FVKESK. The CDR3 has 14 amino acids. The DNA of the CDR3 is TGTGCCAGCAGCCAAGAAGGGGGATACACTGAAGCTTTCTTT. Its translation: CASSQEGGYTEAFF.

The chain carries TRBV29-1 and TRBJ2-7; D gene unclear. Germline-derived CDR1 and CDR2 are SQVTM and ANQGSEA. CDR3 length equals 13 residues. With 6 bases removed from V and 2 bases from J, the gap between germline ends came to 14 bases. Here the CDR3 reads CSVTAQFAYEQYF. CDR3 DNA sequence: TGCAGCGTCACGGCACAGTTCGCCTACGAGCAGTACTTC.

This chain connects TRBV7-2 to TRBJ2-5, with D possibly called TRBD1 or TRBD2 (5 bases each). CDR1 is SGHTA, CDR2 FQGNSA, per germline. The CDR3 totals 13 residues. V was cut by 5 bases and J by 4 bases, with 11 bases left in between. In nucleotides, the CDR3 is TGTGCCAGCAGCCTTTGGGGGTTAGAGACCCAGTACTTC. This translates into CASSLWGLETQYF.

The V call is TRBV20-1, the J call TRBJ2-5, with D perhaps being TRBD1 or TRBD2 (5 bases each). V was shortened by 6 bases and J by 2 bases, with 10 bases between the two germline ends. Germline V lookup: CDR1 DFQATT, CDR2 SNEGSKA (reference sequence). The CDR3 totals 12 residues. CDR3 protein: CSAGVRQETQYF. DNA for the CDR3: TGCAGTGCGGGGGTTAGGCAAGAGACCCAGTACTTC.

The rearrangement joins TRBV20-1 to TRBJ1-6; 7 bases are shared with TRBD1. The junction had 7 bases not matched to a gene; V was cut back by 1 base and J by 10 bases. The CDR3 has 14 amino acids. Germline V gives CDR1 DFQATT, CDR2 SNEGSKA (reference sequence). The CDR3 loop reads CSARGGGYGSPLHF. The DNA for the CDR3 is TGCAGTGCTAGAGGAGGGGGCTACGGATCACCCCTCCACTTT.

The rearrangement joins TRBV6-6 to TRBJ2-7, with TRBD2 identical over 7 bases. The CDR3 is 12 residues long. CDR1 and CDR2 from the germline V gene are MNHNY and SVGAGI (reference sequence). The V segment lost 10 bases and the J segment 2 bases; nucleotides outside the gene matches: 5. This CDR3 is CATWEGAYEQYF. The CDR3 DNA reads as TGTGCCACCTGGGAGGGAGCCTACGAGCAGTACTTC.

Comments on this clonotype: The limits of the CDR3 on the DNA are not certain, so only TCRdb's listed CDR3 is given. V and J are TRBV9 and TRBJ2-1; the table gives TRBD2 as D, unverified against the DNA. The CDR3 is 15 residues long, ends included. Germline CDR1 and CDR2: SGDLS and YYNGEE. CDR3: CASSVGSGSYNELFF.

The chain carries TRBV20-1 and TRBJ1-1; D is uncertain. CDR3 length: 14 amino acids. Germline V gene sequence: CDR1 DFQATT, CDR2 SNEGSKA (reference sequence). The germline V and J ends were trimmed by 4 bases and 0 bases, with 12 bases remaining between them. The CDR3 here is CSATQQSLNTEAFF. CDR3 DNA sequence: TGCAGTGCTACACAACAGTCATTGAACACTGAAGCTTTCTTT.

There are a few counts of this clonotype. This sequence joins TRBV19 and TRBJ2-5, with TRBD1 matching 7 bases. Germline CDR1 reads LNHDA; CDR2 reads SQIVND (reference sequence). The CDR3 covers 14 residues. The ends lost 3 bases at V and 5 bases at J; junction bases unmatched: 6. CDR3: CASSIRQGRETQYF. Written as DNA, the CDR3 is TGTGCCAGTAGTATTCGACAGGGTCGGGAGACCCAGTACTTC.

This clonotype was detected only once. The chain carries TRBV7-3 and TRBJ2-1, with D unresolved. Germline CDR1 SGHTA, CDR2 FQGTGA. The CDR3 loop spans 14 amino acids. V lost 5 bases to trimming and J lost 9 bases, with 17 bases between them. The CDR3 region is CASSRQGSDGEQFF. The CDR3 DNA follows: TGTGCCAGCAGCCGACAAGGTAGTGATGGTGAGCAGTTCTTC.

This clonotype was seen a handful of times. V gene TRBV5-1 combines with J gene TRBJ2-2; no reliable D call. Germline lookup yields CDR1 SGHRS and CDR2 YFSETQ. This CDR3 spans 15 amino acids. V was clipped by 0 bases and J by 4 bases, with 10 bases between them. CDR3 amino acids: CASSLGLTATGELFF. In DNA, the CDR3 is TGCGCCAGCAGCTTGGGCCTCACAGCCACCGGGGAGCTGTTTTTT.

A few counts support this clonotype. This chain links TRBV2 with TRBJ1-2; 9 positions agree with TRBD1. This CDR3 region has 15 residues. J lost 4 bases, V lost 5 bases, and 8 bases had no gene match. The germline CDR1 and CDR2 sequences are SNHLY and FYNNEI. CDR3 in amino acids: CASSSPGQGSYGYTF. In nucleotides, the CDR3 is TGTGCCAGCAGTTCCCCGGGACAGGGTAGCTATGGCTACACCTTC.

CDR3 loop: CASSSTGGNGYTF. In nucleotides, the CDR3 is TGTGCCAGCAGCTCGACAGGGGGGAATGGCTACACCTTC. V usage is TRBV7-3 and J usage is TRBJ1-2; 9 bases are shared with TRBD1. J gave up 6 bases and V 4 bases, and 3 bases lay outside the gene matches. This CDR3 has 13 residues. Looked up from germline, CDR1 is SGHTA and CDR2 is FQGTGA. Full variable domain (outside the CDR3, taken from reference TRBV7-3 and TRBJ1-2): GAGVSQTPSNKVTEKGKYVELRCDPISGHTALYWYRQSLGQGPEFLIYFQGTGAADDSGLPNDRFFAVRPEGSVSTLKIQRTERGDSAVYLCASSSTGGNGYTFGSGTRLTVV.

This rearrangement joins TRBV2 to TRBJ1-5; TRBD1 agrees at 9 bases. The CDR3 sequence is 14 residues long. The trim removed 8 bases at V and 7 bases at J, leaving 9 bases unmatched. The germline gives CDR1 SNHLY, CDR2 FYNNEI. DNA for the CDR3: TGTGCCAGCGGGGTACAGGGGGCTCAGCAGCCCCAGCATTTT. Translation gives CASGVQGAQQPQHF.

In the case of this clonotype: The junction differs from germline at one of its ends, possibly a read error. V is TRBV7-9 and J is TRBJ1-6; 8 nucleotides align to TRBD1. This CDR3 has 14 residues. Germline V CDR1 and CDR2: SEHNR, FQNEAQ (reference sequence). The DNA of the CDR3 is TGCGCCAGCAGCGACAGGGGTAGTAATTCACCCCTCCACTTC. This codes for CASSDRGSNSPLHF. The whole variable domain, filled in from reference TRBV7-9 and TRBJ1-6, reads DTGVSQNPRHKITKRGQNVTFRCDPISEHNRLYWYRQTLGQGPEFLTYFQNEAQLEKSRLLSDRFSAERPKGSFSTLEIQRTEQGDSAMYLCASSDRGSNSPLHFGNGTRLTVT.

The V and J genes are TRBV15 and TRBJ2-7; 10 bases align to TRBD2. Germline V gene sequence: CDR1 LNHNV, CDR2 YYDKDF (reference sequence). The CDR3 sequence is 15 residues long. V was clipped by 6 bases and J by 3 bases; unmatched bases: 8. Here the CDR3 reads CATRSERGGHYEQYF. The CDR3 coding sequence is TGTGCCACCAGATCCGAGCGGGGGGGACACTACGAGCAGTACTTC.

This clonotype was observed many times. The rearrangement links TRBV20-1 to TRBJ2-3; a weak D match, TRBD2 (5 bases). Germline-derived CDR1 and CDR2 are DFQATT and SNEGSKA (reference sequence). Trimming took off 6 bases at V and 2 bases at J, with 12 bases between the two ends. This CDR3 is built from 13 residues. As DNA, the CDR3 is TGCAGTGCAACCGACGGACTCACAGATACGCAGTATTTT. This encodes CSATDGLTDTQYF.

The chain couples TRBV20-1 to TRBJ1-6, with unresolved D. The CDR3 runs 18 residues. Germline V gene data show CDR1 as DFQATT and CDR2 as SNEGSKA (reference sequence). Deletions cut 0 bases from V and 6 bases from J, with 21 bases between. The CDR3 spells CSARDRAFVRTGNSPLHF. In nucleotides, the CDR3 is TGCAGTGCTAGAGATCGGGCTTTCGTAAGGACGGGTAATTCACCCCTCCACTTT.

This clonotype was detected once. The rearrangement links TRBV19 to TRBJ2-3; D is unresolved. Trimming took 9 bases from V and 0 from J, leaving 13 bases between them. This CDR3 is built from 14 residues. CDR1 is LNHDA and CDR2 is SQIVND in the germline V gene (reference sequence). CDR3 amino acids: CASTPGDSTDTQYF. The CDR3 coding sequence is TGTGCCAGCACCCCCGGCGACAGCACAGATACGCAGTATTTT.

This clonotype was counted ten times or more. The chain uses TRBV7-9 and TRBJ1-5, with D maybe TRBD1 (5 bases). V was shortened by 1 base and J by 5 bases, with 9 bases between the two germline ends. This CDR3 spans 14 amino acids. The germline V gene encodes CDR1 SEHNR and CDR2 FQNEAQ (reference sequence). Here the CDR3 reads CASSLEAGHQPQHF. CDR3 DNA: TGTGCCAGCAGCTTAGAGGCAGGGCATCAGCCCCAGCATTTT.